The rows below give T cell receptor beta chains drawn from one sample of a study of T cell changes during pregnancy in multiple sclerosis. Assay: immunoSEQ multiplex PCR; the TCRdb copy retains only in-frame clones and omits some. The sample lists about 70,000 clones; around 94% were seen once. Sequencing was performed on peripheral blood, taken in the second trimester of pregnancy. Receptor source: a female donor in good health, enrolled as a control in a pregnancy study. The CDR3 runs from the conserved cysteine through the conserved F or W. The order of the fields is D gene, J gene, V gene, clone size, CDR3 DNA, CDR3 protein. D genes are given only for firm matches. The size field is filled for only some rows; it gives once, few, many or a size class.

.,TRBJ2-7,TRBV5-1,few,TGCGCCAGCAGCGAGGGTAGAGCGGTCGGGCAGTACTTC,CASSEGRAVGQYF
.,TRBJ1-1,TRBV18,.,TGTGCCAGCGCATTCGACAGGCTGAACACTGAAGCTTTCTTT,CASAFDRLNTEAFF
TRBD2,TRBJ2-4,TRBV10-2,.,TGCGCCAGCAGGAGAGGGACTAGCGGAGGGGTAGCCAAAAACATTCAGTACTTC,CASRRGTSGGVAKNIQYF
.,TRBJ1-6,TRBV10-3,.,TGTGCCATCAGTGAGCCCAGGGTGAGTGGTTCACCCCTCCACTTT,CAISEPRVSGSPLHF
TRBD1,TRBJ1-5,TRBV10-3,.,TGTGCCATCAGTGGGGGACAGGGTGACAATCAGCCCCAGCATTTT,CAISGGQGDNQPQHF
TRBD1,TRBJ1-5,TRBV14,.,TGTGCCAGCAGCCAAGGACAGGGGCCCAATCAGCCCCAGCATTTT,CASSQGQGPNQPQHF
TRBD2,TRBJ2-1,TRBV2,.,TGTGCCAGCAGTGTAGGCGGGGGGGCGGGTAATGAGCAGTTCTTC,CASSVGGGAGNEQFF
.,TRBJ2-3,TRBV9,.,TGTGCCAGCAGCGGTGACGGGGGTCGGCGCACAGATACGCAGTATTTT,CASSGDGGRRTDTQYF
.,TRBJ2-2,TRBV12-5,.,TGTGCTACCGGACTGGGGAACACCGGGGAGCTGTTTTTT,CATGLGNTGELFF
.,TRBJ2-5,TRBV6-5,.,TGTGCCAGCACTCCCCCGGGGATGGGGACCCAGTACTTC,CASTPPGMGTQYF
.,TRBJ1-2,TRBV14,.,TGTGCCAGCAGCCCCGCACAGAGAATCTATGGCTACACCTTC,CASSPAQRIYGYTF
.,TRBJ1-4,TRBV5-6,.,TGTGCCAGCAGCTCATCCTACCGGGAACTGTTTTTT,CASSSSYRELFF
TRBD1,TRBJ1-2,TRBV5-1,.,TGCGCCAGCAGCTTACCGGGACAGGGTTATGGCTACACCTTC,CASSLPGQGYGYTF
.,TRBJ1-6,TRBV7-2,once,TGTGCCAGCAGCACCCGGACTGTCATCTCACCCCTCCACTTT,CASSTRTVISPLHF
TRBD1,TRBJ1-5,TRBV18,few,TGTGCCAGCTCACTAAACAGGGGGAATCAGCCCCAGCATTTT,CASSLNRGNQPQHF
TRBD1,TRBJ1-2,TRBV14,once,TGTGCCAGCAGCCCCTCAGGGGGAGGCTACACCTTC,CASSPSGGGYTF
.,TRBJ1-3,TRBV28,.,TGTGCCAGCAGTTCTAGGTTCTCTGGAAACACCATATATTTT,CASSSRFSGNTIYF
TRBD2,TRBJ2-3,TRBV13,.,TGTGCCAGCAGCTTAGGCCTAGCGGGGGGGTCTACAGATACGCAGTATTTT,CASSLGLAGGSTDTQYF
TRBD2,TRBJ2-1,TRBV4-2,.,TGTGCCAGCAGCCAAGCACTAGCGGGGACCTACAATGAGCAGTTCTTC,CASSQALAGTYNEQFF
.,TRBJ1-2,TRBV7-9,.,TGTGCCAGCAGCTTAGAATCTCTACGTTATGGCTACACCTTC,CASSLESLRYGYTF
.,TRBJ2-5,TRBV6-5,.,TGTGCCAGCAGTCCGCGGGAGACCCAGTACTTC,CASSPRETQYF
TRBD1,TRBJ1-2,TRBV19,.,TGTGCTGCCAGTAGTATCTTTAGGGACAGTGAACCTGGCGGTCATGGCTACACCTTC,CAASSIFRDSEPGGHGYTF
.,TRBJ2-5,TRBV30,.,TGTGCCTGGAGTAACCAGGGCGAAGAGACCCAGTACTTC,CAWSNQGEETQYF
TRBD2,TRBJ2-2,TRBV10-3,.,TGTGCCATCAGTGTCGGGACTAGCGGGGGGGCCGCCGGGGAGCTGTTTTTT,CAISVGTSGGAAGELFF
TRBD1,TRBJ1-3,TRBV18,.,TGTGCCAGCTCACCCGGGACAGCTGGAAACACCATATATTTT,CASSPGTAGNTIYF
.,TRBJ2-1,TRBV19,few,TGTGCCAGTAGTAGGGGGGAAGGAGGGATGGGGTTCTTC,CASSRGEGGMGFF
TRBD1,TRBJ2-5,TRBV25-1,.,TGTGCCAGCGGCAGGGGGCCCAAAGAGACCCAGTACTTC,CASGRGPKETQYF
TRBD1,TRBJ2-7,TRBV4-3,.,TGCGCCAGCAGCCAAGGATATACCCCGACAGGGTCCTACGAGCAGTACTTC,CASSQGYTPTGSYEQYF